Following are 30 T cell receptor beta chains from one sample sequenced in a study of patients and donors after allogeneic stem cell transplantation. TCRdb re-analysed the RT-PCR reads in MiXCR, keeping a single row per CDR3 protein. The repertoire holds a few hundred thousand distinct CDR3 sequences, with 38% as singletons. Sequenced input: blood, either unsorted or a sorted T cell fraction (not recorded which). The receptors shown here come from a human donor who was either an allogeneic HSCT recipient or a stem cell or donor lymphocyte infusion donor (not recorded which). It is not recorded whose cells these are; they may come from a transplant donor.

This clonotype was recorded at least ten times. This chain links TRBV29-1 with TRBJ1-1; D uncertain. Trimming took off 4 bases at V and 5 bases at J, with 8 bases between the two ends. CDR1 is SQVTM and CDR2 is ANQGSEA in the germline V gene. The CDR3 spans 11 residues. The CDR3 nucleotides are TGCAGCGTTGTCCGGGAGACTGAAGCTTTCTTT. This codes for CSVVRETEAFF.

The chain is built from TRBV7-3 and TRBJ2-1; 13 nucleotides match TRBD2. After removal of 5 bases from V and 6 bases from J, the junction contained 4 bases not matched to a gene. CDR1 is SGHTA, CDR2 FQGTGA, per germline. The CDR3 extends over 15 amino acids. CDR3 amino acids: CASSILAGGFNEQFF. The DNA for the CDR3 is TGTGCCAGCAGCATACTAGCGGGGGGGTTCAATGAGCAGTTCTTC.

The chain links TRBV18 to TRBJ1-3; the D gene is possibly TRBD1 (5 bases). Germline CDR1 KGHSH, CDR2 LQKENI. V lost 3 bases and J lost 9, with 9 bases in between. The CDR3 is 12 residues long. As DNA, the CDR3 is TGTGCCAGCTCACCGGGGGGACCCACCATATATTTT. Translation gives CASSPGGPTIYF.

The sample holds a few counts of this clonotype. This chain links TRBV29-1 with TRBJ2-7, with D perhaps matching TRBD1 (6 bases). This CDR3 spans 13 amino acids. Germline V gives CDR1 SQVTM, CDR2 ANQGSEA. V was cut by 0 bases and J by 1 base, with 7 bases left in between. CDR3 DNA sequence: TGCAGCGTTGAAGAACAGGGTTCCTACGAGCAGTACTTC. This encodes CSVEEQGSYEQYF.

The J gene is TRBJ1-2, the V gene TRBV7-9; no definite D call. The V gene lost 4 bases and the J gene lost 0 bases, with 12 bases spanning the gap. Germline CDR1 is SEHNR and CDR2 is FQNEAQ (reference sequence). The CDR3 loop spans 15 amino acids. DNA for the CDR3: TGTGCCAGCAGCTCAACAGCAATCTCTAACTATGGCTACACCTTC. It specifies CASSSTAISNYGYTF.

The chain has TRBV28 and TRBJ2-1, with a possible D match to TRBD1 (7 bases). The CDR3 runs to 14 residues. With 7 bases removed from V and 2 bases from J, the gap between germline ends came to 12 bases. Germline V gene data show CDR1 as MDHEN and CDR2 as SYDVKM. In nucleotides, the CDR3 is TGTGCCAGCATCCAGGGGGGCCCCTACAATGAGCAGTTCTTC. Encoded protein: CASIQGGPYNEQFF. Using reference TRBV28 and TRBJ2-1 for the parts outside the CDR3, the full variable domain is DVKVTQSSRYLVKRTGEKVFLECVQDMDHENMFWYRQDPGLGLRLIYFSYDVKMKEKGDIPEGYSVSREKKERFSLILESASTNQTSMYLCASIQGGPYNEQFFGPGTRLTVL.

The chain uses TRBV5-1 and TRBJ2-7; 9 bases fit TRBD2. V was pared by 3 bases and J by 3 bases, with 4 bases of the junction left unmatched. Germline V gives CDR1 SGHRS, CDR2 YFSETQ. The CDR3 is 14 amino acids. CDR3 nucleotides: TGCGCCAGCAGCTCTAGCGGGGCGAACTACGAGCAGTACTTC. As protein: CASSSSGANYEQYF.

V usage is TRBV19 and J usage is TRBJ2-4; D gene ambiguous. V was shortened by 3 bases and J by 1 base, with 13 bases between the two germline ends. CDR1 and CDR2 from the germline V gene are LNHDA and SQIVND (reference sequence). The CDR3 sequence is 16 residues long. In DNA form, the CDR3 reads TGTGCCAGTAGTATCCCCCGAGGAGCTGCCAAAAACATTCAGTACTTC. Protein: CASSIPRGAAKNIQYF.

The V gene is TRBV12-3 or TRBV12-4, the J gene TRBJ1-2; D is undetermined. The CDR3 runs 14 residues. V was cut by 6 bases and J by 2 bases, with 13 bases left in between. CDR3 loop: CASSDLRSNYGYTF. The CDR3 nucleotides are TGTGCCAGCAGCGATTTAAGATCCAACTATGGCTACACCTTC.

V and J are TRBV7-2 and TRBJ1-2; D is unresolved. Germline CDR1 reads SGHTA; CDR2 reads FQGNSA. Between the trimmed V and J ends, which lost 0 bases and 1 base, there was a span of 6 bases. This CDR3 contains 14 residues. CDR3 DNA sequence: TGTGCCAGCAGCTTAGCGCGGAGTAACTATGGCTACACCTTC. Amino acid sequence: CASSLARSNYGYTF.

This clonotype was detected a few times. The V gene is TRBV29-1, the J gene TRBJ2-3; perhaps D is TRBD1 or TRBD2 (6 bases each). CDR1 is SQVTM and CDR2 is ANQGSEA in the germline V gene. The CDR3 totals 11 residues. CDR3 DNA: TGCAGGGGTAGGGGGGCAGATACGCAGTATTTT. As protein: CRGRGADTQYF.

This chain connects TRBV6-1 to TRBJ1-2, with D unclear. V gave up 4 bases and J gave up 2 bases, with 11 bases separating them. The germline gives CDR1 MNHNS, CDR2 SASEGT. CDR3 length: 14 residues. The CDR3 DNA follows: TGTGCCAGCAGTGTGCGCAGCGGCAACTATGGCTACACCTTC. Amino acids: CASSVRSGNYGYTF.

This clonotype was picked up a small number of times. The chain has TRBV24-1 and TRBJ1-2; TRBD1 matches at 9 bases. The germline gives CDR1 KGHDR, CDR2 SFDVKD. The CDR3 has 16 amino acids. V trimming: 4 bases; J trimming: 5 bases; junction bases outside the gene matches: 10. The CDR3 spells CATSEPQGQGSYGYTF. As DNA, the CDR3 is TGTGCCACCAGTGAACCCCAAGGACAGGGGTCGTATGGCTACACCTTC.

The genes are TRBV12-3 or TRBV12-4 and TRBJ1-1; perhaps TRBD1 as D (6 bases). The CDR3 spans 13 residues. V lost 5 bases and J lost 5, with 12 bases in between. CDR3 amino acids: CASSLTGKTEAFF. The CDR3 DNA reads TGTGCCAGCAGTCTTACAGGGAAAACTGAAGCTTTCTTT.

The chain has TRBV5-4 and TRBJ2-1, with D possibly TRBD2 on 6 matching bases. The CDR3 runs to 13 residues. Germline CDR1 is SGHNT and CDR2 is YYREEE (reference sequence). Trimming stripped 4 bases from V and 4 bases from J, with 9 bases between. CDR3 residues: CASSPGLYNEQFF. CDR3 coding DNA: TGTGCCAGCAGCCCGGGACTTTACAATGAGCAGTTCTTC.

The CDR3: CASSQDRGLARGTQYF. The DNA of the CDR3 is TGTGCCAGCAGCCAAGATCGGGGACTAGCGAGGGGTACGCAGTATTTT. This chain links TRBV3-1 with TRBJ2-3; 10 bases map to TRBD2. Germline-derived CDR1 and CDR2 are LGHDT and YNNKEL (reference sequence). The V and J ends lost 0 bases and 8 bases, in that order; junction bases with no gene match: 8. The CDR3 loop spans 16 amino acids.

This CDR3 is CASSPGQGAMKPQHF. CDR3 nucleotides: TGTGCCAGCTCGCCGGGACAGGGGGCGATGAAGCCCCAGCATTTT. This sequence joins TRBV7-8 and TRBJ1-5; 12 positions match TRBD1. The V gene's germline CDR1 is SGHVS and CDR2 FQNEAQ. CDR3 length equals 15 residues. The J segment lost 8 bases and the V segment lost 8 bases, leaving 10 bases of the junction unmatched.

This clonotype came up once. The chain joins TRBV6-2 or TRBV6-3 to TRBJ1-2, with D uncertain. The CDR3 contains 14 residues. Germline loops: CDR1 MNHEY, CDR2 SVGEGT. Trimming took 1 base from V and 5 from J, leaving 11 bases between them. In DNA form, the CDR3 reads TGTGCCAGCAGTTACTTCTCCCTGGAGTATGGCTACACCTTC. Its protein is CASSYFSLEYGYTF.

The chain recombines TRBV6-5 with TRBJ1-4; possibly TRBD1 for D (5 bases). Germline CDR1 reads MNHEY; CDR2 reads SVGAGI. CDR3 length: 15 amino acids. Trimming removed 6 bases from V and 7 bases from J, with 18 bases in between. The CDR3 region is CASSYRGAAAEKLFF. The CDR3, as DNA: TGTGCCAGCAGCTACCGAGGGGCCGCGGCTGAAAAACTGTTTTTT.

CDR3 sequence: CASTLQGANYEQYF. CDR3 nucleotide sequence: TGCGCCAGCACCCTACAGGGGGCGAACTACGAGCAGTACTTC. This chain joins TRBV5-1 and TRBJ2-7, with 9 bases lining up with TRBD1. Germline lookup yields CDR1 SGHRS and CDR2 YFSETQ. The CDR3 is 14 residues long. V was clipped by 6 bases and J by 3 bases; unmatched bases: 7.

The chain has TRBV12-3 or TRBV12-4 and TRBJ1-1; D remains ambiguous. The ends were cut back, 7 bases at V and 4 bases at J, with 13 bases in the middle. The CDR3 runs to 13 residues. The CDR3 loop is CASTVYVATEAFF. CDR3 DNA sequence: TGTGCCAGCACCGTTTATGTGGCCACTGAAGCTTTCTTT.

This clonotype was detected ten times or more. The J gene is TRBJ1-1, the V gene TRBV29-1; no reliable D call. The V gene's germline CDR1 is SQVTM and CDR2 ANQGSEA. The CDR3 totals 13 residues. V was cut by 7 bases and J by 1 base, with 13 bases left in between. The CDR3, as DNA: TGCAGCGCCGCCCGAGGGAGGAACACTGAAGCTTTCTTT. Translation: CSAARGRNTEAFF.

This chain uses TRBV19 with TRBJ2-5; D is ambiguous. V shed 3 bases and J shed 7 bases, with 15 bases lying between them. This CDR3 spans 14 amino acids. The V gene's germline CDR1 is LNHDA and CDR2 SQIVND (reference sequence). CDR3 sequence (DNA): TGTGCCAGTAGTATCGACCGGCAAATGGGGACCCAGTACTTC. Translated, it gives CASSIDRQMGTQYF.

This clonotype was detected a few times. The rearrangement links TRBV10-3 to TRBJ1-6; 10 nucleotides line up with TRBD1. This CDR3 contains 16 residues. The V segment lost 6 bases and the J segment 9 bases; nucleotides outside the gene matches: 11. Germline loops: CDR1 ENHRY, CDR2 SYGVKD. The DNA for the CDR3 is TGTGCCATCAGCCAAAGGGACAGGGGACAGACTTCACCCCTCCACTTT. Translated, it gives CAISQRDRGQTSPLHF.

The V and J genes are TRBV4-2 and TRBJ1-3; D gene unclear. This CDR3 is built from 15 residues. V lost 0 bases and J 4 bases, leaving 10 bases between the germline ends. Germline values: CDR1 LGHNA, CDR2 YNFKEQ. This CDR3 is CASSQEDRKGNTIYF. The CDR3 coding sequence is TGTGCCAGCAGCCAAGAGGATCGAAAAGGAAACACCATATATTTT.

CDR3 amino acids: CASRHAMAAADQETQYF. CDR3 DNA sequence: TGTGCCAGCAGACATGCAATGGCGGCGGCAGATCAAGAGACCCAGTACTTC. This rearrangement joins TRBV28 to TRBJ2-5, with D uncertain. With 6 bases removed from V and 2 bases from J, the gap between germline ends came to 22 bases. This CDR3 region has 17 residues. Germline CDR1 MDHEN, CDR2 SYDVKM.

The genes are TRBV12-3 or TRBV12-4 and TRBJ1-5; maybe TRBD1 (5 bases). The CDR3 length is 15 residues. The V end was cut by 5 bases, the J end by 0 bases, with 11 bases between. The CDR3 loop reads CASSLRQYSNQPQHF. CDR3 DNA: TGTGCCAGCAGTCTCAGACAGTATAGCAATCAGCCCCAGCATTTT.

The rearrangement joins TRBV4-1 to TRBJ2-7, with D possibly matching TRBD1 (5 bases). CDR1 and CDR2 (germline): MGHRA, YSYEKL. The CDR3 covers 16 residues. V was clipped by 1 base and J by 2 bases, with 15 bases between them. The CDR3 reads CASSQVKTRQTYEQYF. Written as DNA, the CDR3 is TGCGCCAGCAGCCAAGTCAAGACTCGACAGACCTACGAGCAGTACTTC.

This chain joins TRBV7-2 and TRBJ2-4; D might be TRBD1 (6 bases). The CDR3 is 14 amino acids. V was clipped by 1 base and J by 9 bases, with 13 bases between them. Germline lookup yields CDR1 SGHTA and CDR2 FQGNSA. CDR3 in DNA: TGTGCCAGCAGCTTAGAACAGGGAGTCGGCATTCAGTACTTC. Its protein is CASSLEQGVGIQYF.

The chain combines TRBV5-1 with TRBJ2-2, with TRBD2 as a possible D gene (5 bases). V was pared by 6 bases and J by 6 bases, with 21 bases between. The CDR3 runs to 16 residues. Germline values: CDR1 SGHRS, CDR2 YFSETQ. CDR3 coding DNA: TGCGCCAGCAACCTTCTCGGCAGCCCGAGGGCCGGGGAGCTGTTTTTT. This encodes CASNLLGSPRAGELFF. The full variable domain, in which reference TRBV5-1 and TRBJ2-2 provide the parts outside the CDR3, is KAGVTQTPRYLIKTRGQQVTLSCSPISGHRSVSWYQQTPGQGLQFLFEYFSETQRNKGNFPGRFSGRQFSNSRSEMNVSTLELGDSALYLCASNLLGSPRAGELFFGEGSRLTVL.